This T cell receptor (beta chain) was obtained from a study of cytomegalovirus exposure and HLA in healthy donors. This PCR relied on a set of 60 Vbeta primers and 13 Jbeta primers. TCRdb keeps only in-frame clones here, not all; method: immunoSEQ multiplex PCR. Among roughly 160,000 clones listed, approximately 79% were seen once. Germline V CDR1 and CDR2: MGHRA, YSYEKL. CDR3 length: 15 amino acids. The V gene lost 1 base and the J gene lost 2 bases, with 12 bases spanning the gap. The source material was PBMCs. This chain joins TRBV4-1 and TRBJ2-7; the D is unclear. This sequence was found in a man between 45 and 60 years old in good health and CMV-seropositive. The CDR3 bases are TGCGCCAGCAGCCAAGGGCCGTCTGGGGCCTACGAGCAGTACGTC. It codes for CASSQGPSGAYEQYV.